What follows is one TCR beta chain and its context. Antigen unknown. The data belong to a study of CD8+ T cells in alopecia areata. TCR sequencing used cDNA made by reverse transcription of extracted RNA. Here immunoSEQ multiplex PCR was the method, and the copy in TCRdb shows in-frame clones only, minus some. In the table there are about 200,000 clones, 56% of which are singletons. Both CD4+ and CD8+ T cells were separated by sorting PBMCs. The CDR3 totals 13 residues. The ends lost 5 bases at V and 12 bases at J; junction bases unmatched: 11. Germline V CDR1 and CDR2: SQVTM, ANQGSEA. Findings of the study overall: Mice gave a clearer picture of TCR sharing than patients did, possibly for HLA-related reasons. Resident alphabeta T cells of normal skin are also sequenced in scalp samples. Lesional tissue from the scalp (especially in alopecia totalis/universalis) showed higher clonality than normal scalp.

Specimen: CD8+ T cells sorted from blood. This chain links TRBV29-1 with TRBJ1-1; 11 bases fit TRBD1. This TCR came from a human donor in good health. CDR3 residues: CSVHLGQGAVTFF. For the CDR3, the DNA is TGCAGCGTTCACCTTGGACAGGGGGCTGTAACTTTCTTT.